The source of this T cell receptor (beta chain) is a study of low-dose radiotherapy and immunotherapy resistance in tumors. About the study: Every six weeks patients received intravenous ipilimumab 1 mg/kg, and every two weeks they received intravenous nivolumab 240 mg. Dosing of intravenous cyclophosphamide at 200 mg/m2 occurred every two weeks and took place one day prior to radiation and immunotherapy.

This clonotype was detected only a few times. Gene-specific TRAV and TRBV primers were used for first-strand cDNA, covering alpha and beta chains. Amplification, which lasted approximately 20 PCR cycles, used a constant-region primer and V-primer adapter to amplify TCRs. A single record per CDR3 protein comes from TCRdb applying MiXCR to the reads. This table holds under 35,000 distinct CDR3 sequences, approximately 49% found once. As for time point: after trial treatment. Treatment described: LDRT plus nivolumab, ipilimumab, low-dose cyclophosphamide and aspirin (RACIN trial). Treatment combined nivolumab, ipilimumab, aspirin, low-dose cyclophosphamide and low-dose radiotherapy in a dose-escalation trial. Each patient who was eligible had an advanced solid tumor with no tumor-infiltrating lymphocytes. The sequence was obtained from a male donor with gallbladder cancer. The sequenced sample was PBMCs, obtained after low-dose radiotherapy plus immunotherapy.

CDR3 protein: CASSSGTQQFF. Here the CDR3 DNA reads TGTGCCAGCAGCTCCGGGACTCAGCAGTTCTTC. The V call is TRBV7-3, the J call TRBJ2-1; D might be TRBD2 (6 bases). The germline V gene has CDR1 SGHTA and CDR2 FQGTGA. The CDR3 totals 11 residues. V gave up 4 bases and J gave up 11 bases, with 9 bases separating them. Full variable domain (remainder filled in from reference TRBV7-3 and TRBJ2-1): GAGVSQTPSNKVTEKGKYVELRCDPISGHTALYWYRQSLGQGPEFLIYFQGTGAADDSGLPNDRFFAVRPEGSVSTLKIQRTERGDSAVYLCASSSGTQQFFGPGTRLTVL.